The next 27 T cell receptor beta chains were all read from a single sample in a study of T cell repertoires in cytomegalovirus infection. These receptors' targets are unknown. One entry per CDR3 protein, called by TCRdb with MiXCR from the reads. In the table there are around 360,000 distinct CDR3 sequences, about 34% of which are singletons. The specimen was cultured PBMCs, collected from culture after CMV antigen stimulation. The receptors were sampled from a human donor in good health (CMV status not recorded). Some clones in this sample may be carry-over from other donors' samples.

The chain's CDR3 is CASSSSGSDEQFF. As DNA, the CDR3 is TGTGCCAGCAGTTCTAGCGGGAGCGATGAGCAGTTCTTC. This rearrangement joins TRBV7-2 to TRBJ2-1, with 10 bases aligning to TRBD2. Germline V gene data show CDR1 as SGHTA and CDR2 as FQGNSA. This CDR3 region has 13 residues. J was trimmed by 8 bases and V by 6 bases; bases with no gene match: 4.

In its sample, this clonotype was seen a few times. DNA of the CDR3: TGTGCCAGCAGTCCAGGGGGTCTTAGCACCGGGGAGCTGTTTTTT. It yields the protein CASSPGGLSTGELFF. The V gene is TRBV12-3 or TRBV12-4, the J gene TRBJ2-2; 7 bases are shared with TRBD1. J was trimmed by 4 bases and V by 5 bases; bases with no gene match: 7. This CDR3 contains 15 residues.

This clonotype has only a few counts. The J gene is TRBJ2-7, the V gene TRBV6-5; 7 bases map to TRBD1. V was clipped by 11 bases and J by 0 bases; unmatched bases: 10. Per germline, CDR1 MNHEY and CDR2 SVGAGI. There are 14 residues in the CDR3. The CDR3 DNA sequence: TGTGCCGTTGGTCGACAGGGATACTCCTACGAGCAGTACTTC. Residues: CAVGRQGYSYEQYF.

V gene TRBV29-1 combines with J gene TRBJ2-5; TRBD2 aligns across 14 bases. The germline CDR1 and CDR2 sequences are SQVTM and ANQGSEA. Germline trimming cut 6 bases from V and 4 bases from J; bases unmatched to any gene: 7. The CDR3 is 15 residues long. Written as DNA, the CDR3 is TGCAGCGTCCGAGGACTAGCGGGAGGTGGAGAGACCCAGTACTTC. Amino acid sequence: CSVRGLAGGGETQYF.

The chain joins TRBV7-9 to TRBJ2-1; TRBD1 is a possible D gene (5 bases). This CDR3 is 19 amino acids long. Trimming left V 0 bases short and J 3 bases short, with 21 bases between. Germline V gives CDR1 SEHNR, CDR2 FQNEAQ (reference sequence). The CDR3 DNA reads as TGTGCCAGCAGCTTAGCCAGGGCATCGAATATCGGCCGCTACAATGAGCAGTTCTTC. Amino acids: CASSLARASNIGRYNEQFF.

This clonotype was seen a few times. CDR3 DNA: TGTGCCAGTAGTATAGATGGGACAGGCGGATCGCAGTATTTT. This codes for CASSIDGTGGSQYF. J is TRBJ2-3 and V is TRBV19, with 8 bases aligning to TRBD1. CDR3 length: 14 amino acids. The trim removed 0 bases at V and 10 bases at J, leaving 6 bases unmatched. CDR1 and CDR2 (germline): LNHDA, SQIVND (reference sequence).

This clonotype was seen ten or more times. This chain uses TRBV7-2 with TRBJ2-1; D unresolved. In germline, CDR1 is SGHTA, CDR2 FQGNSA. Trimming shortened V by 1 base and J by 7 bases, and 8 bases separated the two germline ends. The CDR3 is made up of 13 amino acids. Here the CDR3 reads CASSLELRNEQFF. CDR3 nucleotides: TGTGCCAGCAGCTTAGAGCTACGTAATGAGCAGTTCTTC.

This clonotype was seen repeatedly, ten times or more. V is TRBV7-2 and J is TRBJ2-3, with 8 bases matching TRBD1. Germline lookup yields CDR1 SGHTA and CDR2 FQGNSA. Trimming removed 4 bases from V and 4 bases from J; junction bases left unmatched: 7. The CDR3 extends over 15 amino acids. The CDR3 protein is CASSSIRGRPDTQYF. The CDR3 DNA follows: TGTGCCAGCAGCTCCATCAGGGGGCGCCCAGATACGCAGTATTTT.

The genes are TRBV7-2 and TRBJ2-5; 9 nucleotides align to TRBD2. The J segment lost 1 base and the V segment lost 1 base, leaving 7 bases of the junction unmatched. There are 17 residues in the CDR3. Germline CDR1 is SGHTA and CDR2 is FQGNSA. DNA for the CDR3: TGTGCCAGCAGCTTAGTAGGCGGGAGGGCGGGCCAAGAGACCCAGTACTTC. Protein: CASSLVGGRAGQETQYF.

This clonotype was seen only a few times. The chain joins TRBV6-2 or TRBV6-3 to TRBJ2-1; weak D call: TRBD2 (5 bases). Trimming shortened V by 8 bases and J by 2 bases, and 19 bases separated the two germline ends. The CDR3 runs 16 residues. In germline, CDR1 is MNHEY, CDR2 SVGEGT. CDR3 in amino acids: CASSQWTSNPYNEQFF. In DNA form, the CDR3 reads TGTGCCAGCTCCCAATGGACTTCTAACCCCTACAATGAGCAGTTCTTC.

This sequence joins TRBV27 and TRBJ2-1; D may match TRBD1 or TRBD2 (6 bases each). Germline values: CDR1 MNHEY, CDR2 SMNVEV (reference sequence). This CDR3 has 18 residues. V was pared by 4 bases and J by 7 bases, with 26 bases between. Here the CDR3 reads CASSSLGSGREGGNEQFF. In nucleotides, the CDR3 is TGTGCCAGCAGTTCCCTAGGGAGCGGGCGGGAAGGGGGTAATGAGCAGTTCTTC.

This chain's CDR3 is CASSRRAEISYEQYF. DNA for the CDR3: TGTGCCAGCTCCCGCCGAGCGGAGATCTCCTACGAGCAGTACTTC. This chain uses TRBV19 with TRBJ2-7; D is possibly TRBD2 (5 bases). Between the trimmed V and J ends, which lost 9 bases and 0 bases, there was a span of 18 bases. The CDR3 totals 15 residues. Germline V lookup: CDR1 LNHDA, CDR2 SQIVND (reference sequence). The entire variable domain, with the rest obtained from reference TRBV19 and TRBJ2-7, is as follows: DGGITQSPKYLFRKEGQNVTLSCEQNLNHDAMYWYRQDPGQGLRLIYYSQIVNDFQKGDIAEGYSVSREKKESFPLTVTSAQKNPTAFYLCASSRRAEISYEQYFGPGTRLTVT.

The rearrangement links TRBV11-2 to TRBJ2-3, with a weak D call TRBD1 (5 bases). Germline values: CDR1 SGHAT, CDR2 FQNNGV. The V gene lost 5 bases and the J gene lost 4 bases, with 10 bases spanning the gap. The CDR3 length is 13 residues. CDR3 amino acids: CASSPQGSDTQYF. As DNA, the CDR3 is TGTGCCAGCAGCCCCCAGGGTTCAGATACGCAGTATTTT.

This sequence joins TRBV20-1 and TRBJ2-5, with 9 bases fitting TRBD2. J was trimmed by 5 bases and V by 3 bases; bases with no gene match: 10. The CDR3 has 15 residues. Germline values: CDR1 DFQATT, CDR2 SNEGSKA (reference sequence). CDR3 DNA: TGCAGTGCTAGGAGGCGGGAGGGCCCTCGGGAGACCCAGTACTTC. This sequence encodes CSARRREGPRETQYF.

There are many counts of this clonotype. The genes are TRBV7-2 and TRBJ1-1; D possibly corresponds to TRBD1 (6 bases). The CDR3 loop spans 15 amino acids. Trimming took 3 bases from V and 3 from J, leaving 14 bases between them. Germline CDR1 and CDR2: SGHTA and FQGNSA. CDR3 nucleotides: TGTGCCAGCAGCTTTTTGGGACAATGGTACACTGAAGCTTTCTTT. Translation gives CASSFLGQWYTEAFF.

This clonotype has more than one count but fewer than ten. The chain carries TRBV11-2 and TRBJ2-5; possible D gene TRBD2, 5 bases. The V gene lost 2 bases and the J gene lost 3 bases, with 19 bases spanning the gap. CDR3 size: 17 residues. Germline lookup yields CDR1 SGHAT and CDR2 FQNNGV. The CDR3 DNA reads as TGTGCCAGCAGCTTATTCCACGGGGTCCCAACTGAAGAGACCCAGTACTTC. This translates into CASSLFHGVPTEETQYF.

The chain uses TRBV7-6 and TRBJ2-3; D call uncertain. The V gene's germline CDR1 is SGHVS and CDR2 FNYEAQ. The length of the CDR3 is 19 residues. With 5 bases removed from V and 1 base from J, the gap between germline ends came to 25 bases. The DNA of the CDR3 is TGTGCCAGCAGCCAAGGGTTTAGCCATAGCCCCCGGGGCACAGATACGCAGTATTTT. It codes for CASSQGFSHSPRGTDTQYF.

The rearrangement uses TRBV4-1 and TRBJ2-5; D is possibly TRBD2 (6 bases). CDR1 is MGHRA, CDR2 YSYEKL, per germline. The CDR3 runs 15 residues. Trimming removed 0 bases at V and 5 bases at J, with 13 bases between. CDR3 DNA: TGCGCCAGCAGCCAAGACCCCTGGACTACCGAGACCCAGTACTTC. This translates into CASSQDPWTTETQYF.

The genes are TRBV6-6 and TRBJ2-3; D may be TRBD1 (6 bases). V was pared by 7 bases and J by 1 base, with 9 bases between. Germline V gene data show CDR1 as MNHNY and CDR2 as SVGAGI (reference sequence). The CDR3 is made up of 13 amino acids. In DNA, the CDR3 is TGTGCCAGCAACGAGGGGGGCACAGATACGCAGTATTTT. Protein sequence: CASNEGGTDTQYF.

In this sample, this clonotype turned up a few times. V gene TRBV6-5 combines with J gene TRBJ2-5; possibly TRBD1 for D (5 bases). The CDR3 extends over 14 amino acids. The V end was cut by 5 bases, the J end by 5 bases, with 15 bases between. CDR1 and CDR2 from the germline V gene are MNHEY and SVGAGI. The CDR3 loop is CASSGKGSRETQYF. Here the CDR3 DNA reads TGTGCCAGCAGTGGAAAGGGGTCGAGGGAGACCCAGTACTTC.

In its sample, this clonotype was seen many times. The rearrangement joins TRBV7-2 to TRBJ2-5; 7 nucleotides match TRBD1. The CDR3 consists of 14 residues. The V gene end was trimmed by 0 bases and the J gene end by 5 bases; junction bases not matched to a gene: 3. Germline V gene lookup returns CDR1 SGHTA and CDR2 FQGNSA. Here the CDR3 DNA reads TGTGCCAGCAGCTTAGCAGGGGGCCTGGAGACCCAGTACTTC. This encodes CASSLAGGLETQYF.

This clonotype was seen a handful of times. The V gene is TRBV28, the J gene TRBJ2-1; D unclear. The CDR3 loop spans 11 amino acids. V shed 2 bases and J shed 13 bases, with 9 bases lying between them. CDR1 is MDHEN and CDR2 is SYDVKM in the germline V gene. The CDR3 loop is CASSLKWLQFF. CDR3 DNA: TGTGCCAGCAGTTTAAAGTGGCTCCAGTTCTTC.

This clonotype was detected a few times. This chain connects TRBV4-3 to TRBJ2-1; D perhaps matches TRBD2 (5 bases). The CDR3 has 15 residues. From germline, CDR1 is LGHNA and CDR2 YSLEER. V dropped 0 bases and J dropped 8 bases, with 14 bases sitting between them. CDR3 nucleotides: TGCGCCAGCAGCCAAGATCCGGGATCGGTTCATGAGCAGTTCTTC. Translating gives CASSQDPGSVHEQFF.

This chain links TRBV6-5 with TRBJ2-5; perhaps TRBD1 as D (5 bases). The CDR3 runs 14 residues. Germline V lookup: CDR1 MNHEY, CDR2 SVGAGI. V lost 2 bases and J lost 5, with 12 bases in between. The CDR3: CASSYRGRVETQYF. The CDR3, as DNA: TGTGCCAGCAGTTACCGCGGCAGGGTGGAGACCCAGTACTTC.

This chain uses TRBV28 with TRBJ2-3; 14 bases align to TRBD2. CDR3 length: 18 amino acids. Germline V CDR1 and CDR2: MDHEN, SYDVKM. V gave up 5 bases and J gave up 6 bases; unmatched junction bases: 13. CDR3 coding DNA: TGTGCCAGCAGTCCGCAATTCAGACTAGCGGGAGGGGACGATACGCAGTATTTT. Translation gives CASSPQFRLAGGDDTQYF.

J is TRBJ1-1 and V is TRBV11-2; the match to TRBD1 covers 7 bases. The CDR3 totals 14 residues. Germline CDR1 is SGHAT and CDR2 is FQNNGV. The trim removed 2 bases at V and 4 bases at J, leaving 4 bases unmatched. The CDR3 nucleotides read TGTGCCAGCAGCTTACCGACAGGGAGCACTGAAGCTTTCTTT. As protein: CASSLPTGSTEAFF.

This clonotype was seen a handful of times. This sequence joins TRBV7-9 and TRBJ1-2; the match to TRBD1 covers 8 bases. CDR1 is SEHNR, CDR2 FQNEAQ, per germline (reference sequence). The J segment lost 3 bases and the V segment lost 5 bases, leaving 14 bases of the junction unmatched. There are 17 residues in the CDR3. The CDR3 spells CASSPGTGGRDYYGYTF. The CDR3 DNA reads TGTGCCAGCAGCCCAGGGACAGGAGGGCGGGACTACTATGGCTACACCTTC.